This T cell receptor beta chain was sequenced for a study of blood T cell repertoires in COVID-19. Per the original methods: Nucleated cell counts were estimated from reference gene primer amplification. Clones were read by immunoSEQ multiplex PCR, and TCRdb kept only the in-frame ones, dropping some. V and J calls and clone size are those listed in that table; D and trimming were worked out from the DNA. In the table there are more than 250,000 clones, about 90% of which are singletons. V was shortened by 6 bases and J by 1 base, with 10 bases between the two germline ends. This CDR3 has 13 residues. The germline CDR1 and CDR2 sequences are SGDLS and YYNGEE.

This chain joins TRBV9 and TRBJ1-1, with D uncertain. The source is a woman aged 45-65 years with COVID-19, enrolled during active disease. Sequencing used peripheral blood. The CDR3: CASIPLRNTEAFF. In DNA, the CDR3 is TGTGCCAGCATCCCCCTGAGGAACACTGAAGCTTTCTTT.